These T cell receptor beta chains were read from a single sample in a study of graft-versus-host responses after intestinal transplantation. No antigen has been assigned to these receptors. Clones were read by immunoSEQ multiplex PCR, and TCRdb kept only the in-frame ones, dropping some. The sample consists of about 88,000 clones, 90% of them appearing once. The sequences come from unstimulated CD4+ T cells sorted from spleen or lymph node cells, collected before intestinal transplant. The receptor set was obtained from a human donor who received an intestinal transplant. The CDR3 runs from the conserved cysteine through the conserved F or W. Fields, in order: D gene, J gene, V gene, CDR3 length, clone size, CDR3 DNA, CDR3 protein. The D gene is left open where the match is weak. Only part of the rows carry a size: once, few, many, or a class if the clone is expanded.

.	TRBJ1-2	TRBV11-2	13	.	TGTGCCAGCAGCCGGACAGCTAACTATGGCTACACCTTC	CASSRTANYGYTF
.	TRBJ1-4	TRBV5-8	16	.	TGTGCCAGCAGCTTGCCAGGGAGGATAATGAGTGAAAAACTGTTTTTT	CASSLPGRIMSEKLFF
.	TRBJ1-2	TRBV6-5	15	once	TGTGCCAGCAGTTACACGACCCGAACAGGGCGAGGCTACACCTTC	CASSYTTRTGRGYTF
.	TRBJ2-1	TRBV11-2	14	.	TGTGCCAGCAGCTTAGGGGGCCCGTACAATGAGCAGTTCTTC	CASSLGGPYNEQFF
.	TRBJ1-1	TRBV15	13	.	TGTGCCACCTCCCGTGTCTATGTCGCTGAAGCTTTCTTT	CATSRVYVAEAFF
TRBD1	TRBJ2-7	TRBV10-2	15	.	TGCGCCAGCAGCCCCCACAGGGGGCCCTCCTACGAGCAGTACTTC	CASSPHRGPSYEQYF
TRBD1	TRBJ1-6	TRBV9	16	.	TGTGCCAGCAGCGTAGAGGGACAGCTAAATAATTCACCCCTCCACTTT	CASSVEGQLNNSPLHF
.	TRBJ2-5	TRBV19	12	.	TGTGCCAGTAGTGGAGGCAAAGAGACCCAGTACTTC	CASSGGKETQYF
.	TRBJ2-3	TRBV7-2	14	.	TGTGCCAGCAGCTTAGGACAGATCCCAGATACGCAGTATTTT	CASSLGQIPDTQYF
.	TRBJ1-2	TRBV6-1	12	.	TGTGCCAGCACCGGGGGGGGAGATGGCTACACCTTC	CASTGGGDGYTF
.	TRBJ2-1	TRBV6-5	11	.	TGTGCCAGCAGTTACGGGGAGAGGAAGTTCTTC	CASSYGERKFF
.	TRBJ2-5	TRBV6-5	14	few	TGTGCCAGCAGTTACTCTCTAGCCCAAGAGACCCAGTACTTC	CASSYSLAQETQYF
TRBD1	TRBJ2-7	TRBV5-1	15	.	TGCGCCAGCAGCACAAGACAGGGCCAGGGGTACGAGCAGTACTTC	CASSTRQGQGYEQYF
.	TRBJ1-1	TRBV29-1	12	.	TGCAGCGTTGGCCCCTCGGGCACTGAAGCTTTCTTT	CSVGPSGTEAFF
.	TRBJ2-3	TRBV9	16	.	TGTGCCAGCAGCCTCAATCGAGACACCTTCACAGATACGCAGTATTTT	CASSLNRDTFTDTQYF
TRBD2	TRBJ2-3	TRBV5-4	15	.	TGTGCCAGCAGCTTCACTAGCGGGGTTTGGGATACGCAGTATTTT	CASSFTSGVWDTQYF
.	TRBJ1-3	TRBV19	13	.	TGTGCCAGTAGTATTTGGGGGCGAAACACCATATATTTT	CASSIWGRNTIYF
.	TRBJ1-2	TRBV6-5	14	.	TGTGCCAGCAGTTACTCCGGGGTTAACTATGGCTACACCTTC	CASSYSGVNYGYTF
.	TRBJ1-2	TRBV12-5	13	.	TGTGCTAGTGGGTTACTCCAGGGCTATGGCTACACCTTC	CASGLLQGYGYTF
TRBD1	TRBJ2-3	TRBV5-6	14	few	TGTGCCAGCAGCTCGGTGACAGGGTCAGATACGCAGTATTTT	CASSSVTGSDTQYF
.	TRBJ1-5	TRBV7-8	15	.	TGTGCCAGCAGCCCGAGACAGGATAGCAATCAGCCCCAGCATTTT	CASSPRQDSNQPQHF
TRBD1	TRBJ1-3	TRBV2	16	.	TGTGCCAGCAGTGACCAGAGACAGGGGGCAGGAAACACCATATATTTT	CASSDQRQGAGNTIYF
TRBD2	TRBJ2-7	TRBV6-5	15	few	TGTGCCAGCAGTTACTCGGGGGGACTAGCGAGGGAGCAGTACTTC	CASSYSGGLAREQYF
.	TRBJ1-5	TRBV19	18	.	TGTGCCAGTAGTATTCGCGGTGGCAGGGCGGGGGTAAATCAGCCCCAGCATTTT	CASSIRGGRAGVNQPQHF
TRBD1	TRBJ2-7	TRBV19	15	.	TGTGCCAGTAGCACCCGGGACAGGTCCTACTACGAGCAGTACTTC	CASSTRDRSYYEQYF
.	TRBJ1-4	TRBV5-1	15	.	TGCGCCAGCAGCTTGGTGGGGGCGAATAATGAAAAACTGTTTTTT	CASSLVGANNEKLFF
.	TRBJ1-5	TRBV2	16	.	TGTGCCAGCAGTGAAGAAGCGGGGGGTTTAGGGCAGCCCCAGCATTTT	CASSEEAGGLGQPQHF
TRBD1	TRBJ1-6	TRBV27	13	.	TGTGCCAGCAGTCCGACAGGGCTTTCGGCCCTCCACTTT	CASSPTGLSALHF
TRBD2	TRBJ2-1	TRBV9	17	.	TGTGCCAGCAGCCCCCGGACTAGCCTCAGGCCCTACAATGAGCAGTTCTTC	CASSPRTSLRPYNEQFF
.	TRBJ1-1	TRBV7-2	13	.	TGTGCCAGCAGCTTACAAGGCAGGGAAGAAGCTTTCTTT	CASSLQGREEAFF
TRBD1	TRBJ1-1	TRBV11-2	14	.	TGTGCCAGCAGCTTTCTTACAGGGGGGACTGAAGCTTTCTTT	CASSFLTGGTEAFF
TRBD1	TRBJ2-1	TRBV5-1	15	.	TGCGCCAGCAGCTTTGAGGGGGCCGGGTACAATGAGCAGTTCTTC	CASSFEGAGYNEQFF
.	TRBJ2-3	TRBV5-6	16	once	TGTGCCAGCAGCTTATCGGGGGTGTTGTACACAGATACGCAGTATTTT	CASSLSGVLYTDTQYF
.	TRBJ2-5	TRBV7-7	13	once	TGTGCTAGCAGCCCCGCGATCGGAGAGACCCAGTACTTC	CASSPAIGETQYF
TRBD2	TRBJ2-5	TRBV5-1	16	.	TGCGCCAGCAGCAAACCGGGACTAGCGGGGGCGGAGACCCAGTACTTC	CASSKPGLAGAETQYF
TRBD1	TRBJ1-1	TRBV5-1	13	.	TGCGCCAGCAGCTTAGGGACAGCGTCTGAAGCTTTCTTT	CASSLGTASEAFF
.	TRBJ1-2	TRBV4-2	15	.	TGTGCCAGCAGCCAAGAGGGGCATCTAAACTATGGCTACACCTTC	CASSQEGHLNYGYTF
TRBD1	TRBJ1-2	TRBV5-1	15	.	TGCGCCAGCAGCGACCGACAGGGGGGGGACTATGGCTACACCTTC	CASSDRQGGDYGYTF
.	TRBJ1-2	TRBV7-6	16	once	TGTGCCAGCAGCTTAGGGGCTCCGGAACTCAACTATGGCTACACCTTC	CASSLGAPELNYGYTF
TRBD1	TRBJ1-1	TRBV5-1	15	.	TGCGCCAGCAGCCCAACGACAGGGGCCAACACTGAAGCTTTCTTT	CASSPTTGANTEAFF
TRBD1	TRBJ2-5	TRBV2	15	.	TGTGCCAGCATTGGGACAGGGGCCATCCAAGAGACCCAGTACTTC	CASIGTGAIQETQYF
TRBD1	TRBJ1-2	TRBV5-6	16	.	TGTGCCAGCAGCTTACGAACAGGGGGCGCGAGCTATGGCTACACCTTC	CASSLRTGGASYGYTF
.	TRBJ2-1	TRBV13	15	.	TGTGCCAGCAGCCACAGGGATAGCTCCTACAATGAGCAGTTCTTC	CASSHRDSSYNEQFF
TRBD1	TRBJ2-1	TRBV4-1	20	.	TGCGCCAGCAGCCGGACCCGGGACAGGAAATCATTAAGCTCCTACAATGAGCAGTTCTTC	CASSRTRDRKSLSSYNEQFF
.	TRBJ1-4	TRBV11-2	15	.	TGTGCCAGCAGCTTAATGGGGCAGTTTAATGAAAAACTGTTTTTT	CASSLMGQFNEKLFF
TRBD2	TRBJ2-7	TRBV4-1	18	.	TGCGCCAGCAGCCACTCCTTGGGGGGGAGGCCAAATCCCTACGAGCAGTACTTC	CASSHSLGGRPNPYEQYF